A selection of T cell receptor beta chains follows, all from one sample in a study of cytomegalovirus exposure and HLA in healthy donors. The table came from immunoSEQ multiplex PCR; TCRdb's copy has only in-frame clones and leaves some out. The sample shows approximately 200,000 clones, over 70% of them seen only once. Sequenced material: PBMCs. The receptor set was obtained from a young woman in good health and CMV-seronegative. Each CDR3 is given with its conserved first and last residue. D genes are given only for firm matches. Size values are once, few and many counts, or a class for expanded clones, and some rows have none.

V gene,J gene,D gene,clone size,CDR3 protein,CDR3 DNA
TRBV6-1,TRBJ1-5,NA,NA,CASSPPEGRQQPQHF,TGTGCCAGCAGTCCCCCGGAGGGGAGGCAACAGCCCCAGCATTTT
TRBV6-5,TRBJ1-1,NA,NA,CASTGPGGTEAFF,TGTGCCAGCACGGGCCCCGGGGGCACTGAAGCTTTCTTT
TRBV6-5,TRBJ1-4,NA,NA,CASSTRGGEKLFF,TGTGCCAGCAGTACCCGGGGAGGCGAAAAACTGTTTTTT
TRBV5-6,TRBJ2-3,TRBD2,NA,CASSLLTSGRSDTQYF,TGTGCCAGCAGCCTGTTGACTAGCGGGAGGTCAGATACGCAGTATTTT
TRBV5-6,TRBJ1-1,TRBD1,NA,CASRYGTGVGTEAFF,TGTGCCAGCAGATACGGGACAGGGGTAGGCACTGAAGCTTTCTTT
TRBV6-1,TRBJ1-1,NA,NA,CASSEAWTVNTEAFF,TGTGCCAGCAGTGAAGCTTGGACTGTGAACACTGAAGCTTTCTTT
TRBV4-2,TRBJ2-7,TRBD1,NA,CASSPTGEAPYEQYF,TGTGCCAGCAGCCCGACAGGGGAGGCCCCCTACGAGCAGTACTTC
TRBV13,TRBJ2-7,TRBD1,once,CASSPGGQGSHEQYF,TGTGCCAGCAGCCCCGGGGGACAGGGGAGTCACGAGCAGTACTTC
TRBV30,TRBJ1-2,NA,NA,CAWSVLQGITYGYTF,TGTGCCTGGAGTGTACTACAGGGTATTACCTATGGCTACACCTTC
TRBV4-1,TRBJ1-1,TRBD1,NA,CASSQSAGTGVIVGAWTEAFF,TGCGCCAGCAGCCAATCAGCCGGGACAGGGGTAATAGTCGGGGCTTGGACTGAAGCTTTCTTT
TRBV11-2,TRBJ1-1,TRBD1,NA,CASRPTGGTEAFF,TGTGCCAGCAGACCCACAGGGGGGACTGAAGCTTTCTTT
TRBV30,TRBJ1-5,TRBD1,once,CAWSGGQNQPQHF,TGTGCCTGGAGTGGGGGACAGAATCAGCCCCAGCATTTT
TRBV29-1,TRBJ1-2,NA,NA,CSVGTGGKFGYTF,TGCAGCGTTGGCACAGGAGGGAAATTCGGCTACACCTTC
TRBV21-1,TRBJ1-5,NA,NA,CASSKARVGQPQHF,TGTGCCAGCAGCAAGGCCAGGGTAGGGCAGCCCCAGCATTTT
TRBV20-1,TRBJ2-3,NA,NA,CSVLQGDTQYF,TGCAGTGTCCTGCAGGGGGATACGCAGTATTTT
TRBV27,TRBJ2-5,NA,once,CASSYPQGTQYF,TGTGCCAGCAGTTACCCTCAGGGGACCCAGTACTTC
TRBV7-9,TRBJ2-2,NA,NA,CAGRWDTNTGELFF,TGTGCCGGCCGGTGGGACACCAACACCGGGGAGCTGTTTTTT
TRBV29-1,TRBJ1-1,TRBD1,NA,CSVDGTGERGVTEAFF,TGCAGCGTTGACGGGACAGGGGAGCGTGGAGTCACTGAAGCTTTCTTT
TRBV10-3,TRBJ1-2,TRBD1,NA,CAISQDRGLVYGYTF,TGTGCCATCAGTCAGGACAGGGGGCTCGTCTATGGCTACACCTTC
TRBV10-1,TRBJ2-5,TRBD2,NA,CASSTGTRGFGTQYF,TGCGCCAGCAGTACCGGGACTAGAGGTTTCGGGACCCAGTACTTC
TRBV9,TRBJ1-6,NA,NA,CASRQGDSPLHF,TGTGCCAGCCGCCAGGGTGATTCACCCCTCCACTTT
TRBV2,TRBJ2-1,NA,NA,CASSEGLRNEQFF,TGTGCCAGCAGTGAAGGACTAAGGAATGAGCAGTTCTTC
TRBV4-2,TRBJ2-3,NA,NA,CASSQSTRTIFSTDTQYF,TGTGCCAGCAGCCAATCGACTCGCACAATCTTTAGCACAGATACGCAGTATTTT
TRBV9,TRBJ1-3,NA,NA,CASSVGEGYGNTIYF,TGTGCCAGCAGCGTAGGGGAGGGTTATGGAAACACCATATATTTT